What follows are 20 T cell receptor beta chains derived from one specimen sequenced in a study of OX40 agonist ivuxolimab in advanced cancers. The protocol was immunoSEQ multiplex PCR, while the TCRdb copy is restricted to in-frame clones and leaves out a portion. The sample yields 75,000 to 100,000 clones, around 80% seen once. The sample here was CD4+ or CD8+ T cells sorted from blood, taken in a trial of the OX40 agonist ivuxolimab. These receptors all come from an adult with an advanced solid tumor such as melanoma, head and neck, liver or kidney cancer.

This chain connects TRBV29-1 to TRBJ2-1; the D is unclear. The CDR3 has 17 residues. V was pared by 1 base and J by 7 bases, with 23 bases between. Germline loops: CDR1 SQVTM, CDR2 ANQGSEA. Written as DNA, the CDR3 is TGCAGCGTTGAAGGGAATGACGAGTTGACTCCTTCAAATGAGCAGTTCTTC. This sequence encodes CSVEGNDELTPSNEQFF.

This sequence joins TRBV7-9 and TRBJ2-3; the D is unclear. The CDR3 totals 12 residues. The germline gives CDR1 SEHNR, CDR2 FQNEAQ (reference sequence). V was clipped by 5 bases and J by 4 bases, with 7 bases between them. The CDR3 DNA follows: TGTGCCAGCAGCCCCACCGCAGATACGCAGTATTTT. Encoded protein: CASSPTADTQYF.

This clone was counted between two and nine times. The genes are TRBV9 and TRBJ2-7; TRBD2 is a possible D gene (7 bases). The CDR3 has 17 amino acids. Per the germline V gene, CDR1 is SGDLS and CDR2 is YYNGEE. Trimming shortened V by 4 bases and J by 2 bases, and 22 bases separated the two germline ends. The CDR3 DNA follows: TGTGCCAGCAGCTTGAGACCCCTAACGGGGGGCCCCTACGAGCAGTACTTC. It translates to CASSLRPLTGGPYEQYF.

This chain links TRBV5-8 with TRBJ2-2; 8 bases match TRBD2. V gave up 0 bases and J gave up 8 bases; unmatched junction bases: 3. Germline V gene data show CDR1 as SGHTS and CDR2 as YDEGEE. The CDR3 runs 14 residues. The DNA of the CDR3 is TGTGCCAGCAGCTTGGGGACTAGCCTAGGGGAGCTGTTTTTT. Its protein product is CASSLGTSLGELFF.

The chain combines TRBV29-1 with TRBJ2-3; D possibly corresponds to TRBD1 (6 bases). V lost 8 bases and J 3 bases, leaving 15 bases between the germline ends. Germline values: CDR1 SQVTM, CDR2 ANQGSEA. The CDR3 has 13 residues. For the CDR3, the DNA is TGCAGCTCAAAAAACAGGGCAACAGATACGCAGTATTTT. It translates to CSSKNRATDTQYF.

V gene TRBV4-3 combines with J gene TRBJ1-2; a possible D gene is TRBD1 (5 bases). This CDR3 spans 17 amino acids. Between the trimmed V and J ends, which lost 3 bases and 3 bases, there was a span of 20 bases. The V gene's germline CDR1 is LGHNA and CDR2 YSLEER. The CDR3 nucleotides read TGCGCCAGCAGCCACAGGGTAGGGGCAGGGTCGGACTATGGCTACACCTTC. This sequence encodes CASSHRVGAGSDYGYTF.

The chain employs TRBV5-8 and TRBJ2-5; TRBD1 is a possible D gene (5 bases). The length of the CDR3 is 16 residues. The V and J ends lost 4 bases and 1 base respectively, with 17 bases between them. The V gene's germline CDR1 is SGHTS and CDR2 YDEGEE. CDR3: CASSPWGERPQETQYF. The CDR3, as DNA: TGTGCCAGCAGCCCCTGGGGCGAGAGGCCCCAAGAGACCCAGTACTTC.

In this sample, this clone turned up a few times. The chain joins TRBV6-1 to TRBJ1-6; TRBD1 matches at 8 bases. Germline V gives CDR1 MNHNS, CDR2 SASEGT. The junction had 5 bases not matched to a gene; V was cut back by 6 bases and J by 7 bases. This CDR3 region has 14 residues. DNA for the CDR3: TGTGCCAGCAGCCAGGGGGCGGAAAATTCACCCCTCCACTTT. Translation: CASSQGAENSPLHF.

CDR3 residues: CASAKDRGQGYTF. The CDR3 DNA follows: TGTGCTAGTGCCAAGGACAGGGGTCAAGGCTACACCTTC. The V gene is TRBV12-5, the J gene TRBJ1-2, with 9 bases lining up with TRBD1. The trim removed 7 bases at V and 8 bases at J, leaving 8 bases unmatched. Germline lookup yields CDR1 LGHNT and CDR2 FRNRAP. CDR3 length equals 13 residues.

This clone was counted ten times or more. This specimen includes other DNA sequences encoding the same CDR3. The chain links TRBV6-1 to TRBJ1-6; D is possibly TRBD1 (5 bases). Germline loops: CDR1 MNHNS, CDR2 SASEGT. Trimming removed 6 bases at V and 4 bases at J, with 10 bases between. The CDR3 length is 14 residues. The CDR3 region is CASSAGPYNSPLHF. The DNA of the CDR3 is TGTGCCAGCAGCGCGGGACCTTATAATTCACCCCTCCACTTT.

V gene TRBV5-4 combines with J gene TRBJ2-1, with TRBD2 as a possible D gene (6 bases). Trimming pared 4 bases from V and 0 bases from J, leaving 14 bases between. Germline values: CDR1 SGHNT, CDR2 YYREEE (reference sequence). The CDR3 is made up of 16 amino acids. The CDR3 reads CASSGGLASSYNEQFF. Here the CDR3 DNA reads TGTGCCAGCAGCGGGGGACTTGCTAGCTCCTACAATGAGCAGTTCTTC.

V and J are TRBV7-2 and TRBJ2-1, with no clear D. CDR1 and CDR2 from the germline V gene are SGHTA and FQGNSA. This CDR3 contains 14 residues. V was pared by 4 bases and J by 4 bases, with 11 bases between. This CDR3 is CASSSPIRYNEQFF. CDR3 coding DNA: TGTGCCAGCAGCTCCCCTATCAGGTACAATGAGCAGTTCTTC.

The CDR3 sequence: CASSSGTFGQGAKSYEQYF. CDR3 sequence (DNA): TGTGCCAGCAGCTCAGGGACCTTCGGACAGGGGGCGAAATCCTACGAGCAGTACTTC. V and J are TRBV7-8 and TRBJ2-7; 11 nucleotides agree with TRBD1. There are 19 residues in the CDR3. The V segment lost 4 bases and the J segment 1 base; nucleotides outside the gene matches: 15. The V gene's germline CDR1 is SGHVS and CDR2 FQNEAQ.

This chain uses TRBV19 with TRBJ2-1; maybe TRBD1 (6 bases). The CDR3 totals 15 residues. V lost 5 bases to trimming and J lost 3 bases, with 14 bases between them. Germline V gene sequence: CDR1 LNHDA, CDR2 SQIVND (reference sequence). The CDR3 sequence: CASSQQGPFYNEQFF. DNA for the CDR3: TGTGCCAGTAGTCAACAGGGCCCTTTCTACAATGAGCAGTTCTTC.

This chain uses TRBV7-9 with TRBJ2-1, with 13 positions matching TRBD2. Trimming at V came to 5 bases and at J to 7 bases, leaving 11 bases not matched to a gene. CDR3 size: 17 residues. Germline lookup yields CDR1 SEHNR and CDR2 FQNEAQ (reference sequence). The DNA of the CDR3 is TGTGCCAGCAGCCCCGCCGCACTAGCGGGAGGGAGTAATGAGCAGTTCTTC. Translation: CASSPAALAGGSNEQFF.

This clone appeared a single time. V gene TRBV4-3 combines with J gene TRBJ2-7, with D unresolved. Germline V gene data show CDR1 as LGHNA and CDR2 as YSLEER. Trimming stripped 0 bases from V and 2 bases from J, with 8 bases between. The CDR3 has 14 residues. The CDR3 bases are TGCGCCAGCAGCCAAGATCGATCGACCTACGAGCAGTACTTC. Translating gives CASSQDRSTYEQYF.

The rearrangement joins TRBV7-9 to TRBJ1-2; TRBD1 matches 8 bases. Per the germline V gene, CDR1 is SEHNR and CDR2 is FQNEAQ (reference sequence). The CDR3 is 15 amino acids. V lost 5 bases, J lost 4 bases, and 9 bases stayed unmatched. Here the CDR3 reads CASSPQGALGYGYTF. CDR3 sequence (DNA): TGTGCCAGCAGCCCCCAGGGGGCGCTGGGCTATGGCTACACCTTC.

This chain joins TRBV18 and TRBJ2-1; D call uncertain. This CDR3 is 13 amino acids long. Germline V gives CDR1 KGHSH, CDR2 LQKENI. The germline V and J ends were trimmed by 2 bases and 3 bases, with 5 bases remaining between them. The CDR3 region is CASSPEGYNEQFF. CDR3 nucleotide sequence: TGTGCCAGCTCACCAGAAGGCTACAATGAGCAGTTCTTC.

The genes are TRBV19 and TRBJ1-4; D unclear. CDR3 length: 18 residues. Per the germline V gene, CDR1 is LNHDA and CDR2 is SQIVND (reference sequence). V was shortened by 3 bases and J by 3 bases, with 20 bases between the two germline ends. CDR3 DNA sequence: TGTGCCAGTAGTATGCGAGCTGGAGGGTTCGAAGCTAATGAAAAACTGTTTTTT. This codes for CASSMRAGGFEANEKLFF.

The rearrangement joins TRBV29-1 to TRBJ2-1, with 12 bases matching TRBD2. Per germline, CDR1 SQVTM and CDR2 ANQGSEA. Trimming removed 7 bases from V and 10 bases from J; junction bases left unmatched: 11. The CDR3 has 14 amino acids. CDR3 region: CSGIGLAGLGEQFF. CDR3 nucleotide sequence: TGCAGCGGGATTGGACTAGCGGGATTGGGGGAGCAGTTCTTC.